One sample yielded the 5 T cell receptor beta chains listed below, sequenced in a study of cytomegalovirus exposure and HLA in healthy donors. The PCR had 60 Vbeta and 13 Jbeta primers. Some clones are missing from TCRdb's copy, which holds only in-frame ones; the method was immunoSEQ multiplex PCR. The sample consists of a few hundred thousand clones, about 80% of them appearing once. Material for sequencing was PBMCs. These receptors were obtained from a woman aged 35 to 49 in good health and CMV-seronegative.

This chain uses TRBV2 with TRBJ1-3, with D possibly TRBD1 on 5 matching bases. This CDR3 has 17 residues. V gave up 1 base and J gave up 2 bases, with 15 bases separating them. Germline values: CDR1 SNHLY, CDR2 FYNNEI. The CDR3 coding sequence is TGTGCCAGCAGTGAAGGAATGCAGGGCGCCGCTGGAAACACCATATATTTT. It codes for CASSEGMQGAAGNTIYF.

The V gene is TRBV25-1, the J gene TRBJ1-2, with D unresolved. The CDR3 sequence is 12 residues long. The germline V gene has CDR1 MGHDK and CDR2 SYGVNS. Trimming took off 5 bases at V and 3 bases at J, with 7 bases between the two ends. This CDR3 is CASSILDYGYTF. The CDR3 bases are TGTGCCAGCAGTATTCTCGACTATGGCTACACCTTC.

The J gene is TRBJ1-3, the V gene TRBV19; D not resolved. CDR3 length: 11 residues. V gave up 10 bases and J gave up 0 bases, with 4 bases separating them. The V gene's germline CDR1 is LNHDA and CDR2 SQIVND (reference sequence). CDR3 loop: CANTSGNTIYF. The DNA of the CDR3 is TGTGCCAACACCTCTGGAAACACCATATATTTT. The entire variable domain, with the rest obtained from reference TRBV19 and TRBJ1-3, is as follows: DGGITQSPKYLFRKEGQNVTLSCEQNLNHDAMYWYRQDPGQGLRLIYYSQIVNDFQKGDIAEGYSVSREKKESFPLTVTSAQKNPTAFYLCANTSGNTIYFGEGSWLTVV.

The chain is built from TRBV7-2 and TRBJ2-4; tentative D call: TRBD1 (6 bases). Germline assignment: CDR1 SGHTA and CDR2 FQGNSA. Deletions cut 1 base from V and 8 bases from J, with 12 bases between. The CDR3 contains 14 residues. Written as DNA, the CDR3 is TGTGCCAGCAGCTTAGGAACAGGGATAGACATTCAGTACTTC. It specifies CASSLGTGIDIQYF.

The chain employs TRBV7-2 and TRBJ1-2, with 7 bases fitting TRBD1. V was clipped by 5 bases and J by 3 bases; unmatched bases: 12. Germline assignment: CDR1 SGHTA and CDR2 FQGNSA. This CDR3 has 16 amino acids. This chain's CDR3 is CASSDDRVTFDYGYTF. The DNA of the CDR3 is TGTGCCAGCAGCGACGACAGGGTAACTTTCGACTATGGCTACACCTTC.